Below are 15 T cell receptor beta chains sequenced from a single sample in a study of blood T cells in healthy people across ages. A second roughly 6 to 12 cycle PCR used barcoded and J-beta primers. MiXCR, run by TCRdb on the 5' RACE reads, gives a single entry per CDR3 protein. Altogether around 800,000 distinct CDR3 sequences are present, around 50% being singletons, with the ten largest covering 15% to 20%. Sample: blood. Source of these receptors: a man older than 75 in good health.

This chain joins TRBV5-1 and TRBJ1-3; unclear D gene. In germline, CDR1 is SGHRS, CDR2 YFSETQ. Trimming stripped 4 bases from V and 2 bases from J, with 7 bases between. CDR3 length: 13 amino acids. CDR3 region: CASSEATGNTIYF. DNA of the CDR3: TGCGCCAGCAGCGAGGCTACTGGAAACACCATATATTTT.

In its sample, this clonotype was seen a few times. The rearrangement uses TRBV28 and TRBJ2-1; TRBD2 might be the D (5 bases). This CDR3 comprises 12 residues. CDR1 MDHEN and CDR2 SYDVKM come from the germline V gene. V was cut by 4 bases and J by 7 bases, with 8 bases left in between. CDR3 DNA: TGTGCCAGCAGTTCGGAGGTAAATGAGCAGTTCTTC. The encoded protein is CASSSEVNEQFF.

This clonotype was counted a few times. The chain has TRBV9 and TRBJ2-1; no clear D. The germline V and J ends were trimmed by 2 bases and 9 bases, with 9 bases remaining between them. CDR3 length: 12 residues. Germline values: CDR1 SGDLS, CDR2 YYNGEE. CDR3 DNA sequence: TGTGCCAGCAGCGTGAATAAGGTTGAGCAGTTCTTC. Its protein product is CASSVNKVEQFF.

The chain joins TRBV5-3 to TRBJ2-6; no reliable D call. TRBV5-3 is known as an ORF, though its function is uncertain. Deletions cut 5 bases from V and 0 bases from J, with 9 bases between. The length of the CDR3 is 15 residues. The CDR3 DNA sequence: TGTGCCAGAAGACAAAGAAGCTCTGGGGCCAACGTCCTGACTTTC. Amino acids: CARRQRSSGANVLTF.

The rearrangement links TRBV6-1 to TRBJ2-3; no definite D call. The CDR3 is made up of 16 amino acids. V lost 4 bases and J 2 bases, leaving 16 bases between the germline ends. CDR1 is MNHNS and CDR2 is SASEGT in the germline V gene. The CDR3 loop is CASSVRQMDNTDTQYF. In nucleotides, the CDR3 is TGTGCCAGCAGTGTTCGGCAGATGGATAACACAGATACGCAGTATTTT.

Of note for this clonotype: Germline and junction disagree at one end, which may indicate a read error. The chain recombines TRBV7-8 with TRBJ2-5, with 7 bases that match TRBD1. The germline V gene encodes CDR1 SGHVS and CDR2 FQNEAQ. This CDR3 spans 14 amino acids. The CDR3 nucleotides are TGTACCAGCAGCTTTACAGGGGCCGGGGAGACCCAGTACTTC. As protein: CTSSFTGAGETQYF.

The sample holds a few counts of this clonotype. The chain employs TRBV28 and TRBJ2-3; D not certain. Germline V CDR1 and CDR2: MDHEN, SYDVKM. Trimming left V 6 bases short and J 5 bases short, with 9 bases between. The CDR3 covers 12 residues. The CDR3 nucleotides read TGTGCCAGCAGATGGCTGGGAGATACGCAGTATTTT. As protein: CASRWLGDTQYF.

This clonotype was recorded many times. The chain couples TRBV12-3 or TRBV12-4 to TRBJ2-7; D might be TRBD1 or TRBD2, each matching 5 bases. V was clipped by 3 bases and J by 5 bases, with 14 bases between them. The CDR3 consists of 14 residues. The DNA for the CDR3 is TGTGCCAGCAGTTTTTCCCAGGGAGTCCACGAGCAGTACTTC. Protein sequence: CASSFSQGVHEQYF.

V is TRBV3-1 and J is TRBJ1-5; no clear D. The germline CDR1 and CDR2 sequences are LGHDT and YNNKEL (reference sequence). Deletions cut 1 base from V and 0 bases from J, with 7 bases between. The CDR3 runs to 15 residues. The CDR3 loop reads CASSQAHLSNQPQHF. The CDR3 DNA reads TGTGCCAGCAGCCAAGCACACCTTAGCAATCAGCCCCAGCATTTT.

The chain carries TRBV4-2 and TRBJ2-5; TRBD2 aligns across 10 bases. The CDR3 has 16 amino acids. V was pared by 4 bases and J by 2 bases, with 7 bases of the junction left unmatched. Germline lookup yields CDR1 LGHNA and CDR2 YNFKEQ. This CDR3 reads CASSPLGAGGQETQYF. CDR3 in DNA: TGTGCCAGCAGCCCGCTCGGAGCGGGAGGGCAAGAGACCCAGTACTTC.

This clonotype showed up just a few times. The CDR3 protein is CASSLARPDHNEQFF. The CDR3, as DNA: TGTGCCAGCAGTTTAGCCCGCCCGGACCACAATGAGCAGTTCTTC. The chain carries TRBV12-3 or TRBV12-4 and TRBJ2-1, with D uncertain. The CDR3 sequence is 15 residues long. Trimming took 0 bases from V and 5 from J, leaving 11 bases between them.

V usage is TRBV20-1 and J usage is TRBJ2-3; tentative D call: TRBD2 (5 bases). Looked up from germline, CDR1 is DFQATT and CDR2 is SNEGSKA (reference sequence). With 3 bases removed from V and 6 bases from J, the gap between germline ends came to 10 bases. The CDR3 length is 12 residues. CDR3 bases: TGCAGTGCTAGTTTGGAGGCGGATACGCAGTATTTT. It specifies CSASLEADTQYF.

This chain links TRBV4-3 with TRBJ2-2; D may be TRBD1 (6 bases). Germline CDR1 and CDR2: LGHNA and YSLEER. V lost 1 base and J lost 5, with 14 bases in between. CDR3 length equals 16 residues. The CDR3 here is CASSQVGNRATGELFF. The CDR3 region has the DNA TGCGCCAGCAGCCAAGTTGGCAACAGGGCAACCGGGGAGCTGTTTTTT.

The rearrangement links TRBV6-1 to TRBJ2-1, with D maybe TRBD2 (5 bases). CDR3 size: 16 residues. Trimming removed 3 bases at V and 0 bases at J, with 12 bases between. Germline CDR1 is MNHNS and CDR2 is SASEGT. As DNA, the CDR3 is TGTGCCAGCAGTGACCAGAGCGGAAGCTCCTACAATGAGCAGTTCTTC. Translation gives CASSDQSGSSYNEQFF.

The chain combines TRBV7-2 with TRBJ2-5; the D is unclear. V was pared by 1 base and J by 11 bases, with 17 bases between. The V gene's germline CDR1 is SGHTA and CDR2 FQGNSA. The CDR3 spans 14 residues. DNA of the CDR3: TGTGCCAGCAGCTTAGTGAGTAGCTCGGGTGAGCAGTACTTC. Its protein product is CASSLVSSSGEQYF.